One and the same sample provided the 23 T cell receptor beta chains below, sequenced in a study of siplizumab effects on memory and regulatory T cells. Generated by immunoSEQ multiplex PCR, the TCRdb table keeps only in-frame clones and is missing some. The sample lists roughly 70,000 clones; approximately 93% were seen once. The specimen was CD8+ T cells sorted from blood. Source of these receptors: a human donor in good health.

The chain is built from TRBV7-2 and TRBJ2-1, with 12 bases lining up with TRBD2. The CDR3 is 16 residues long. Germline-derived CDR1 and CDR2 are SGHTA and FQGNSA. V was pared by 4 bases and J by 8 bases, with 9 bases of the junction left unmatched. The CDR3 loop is CASSSLAGGPPDEQFF. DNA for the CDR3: TGTGCCAGCAGCTCCCTAGCGGGGGGGCCTCCGGATGAGCAGTTCTTC.

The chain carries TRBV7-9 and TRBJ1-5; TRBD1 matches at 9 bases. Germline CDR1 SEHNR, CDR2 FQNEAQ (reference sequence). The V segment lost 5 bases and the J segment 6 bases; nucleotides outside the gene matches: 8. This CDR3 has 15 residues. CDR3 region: CASSQGQGSFQPQHF. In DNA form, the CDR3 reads TGTGCCAGCAGCCAGGGACAGGGATCTTTTCAGCCCCAGCATTTT. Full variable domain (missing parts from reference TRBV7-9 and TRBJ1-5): DTGVSQNPRHKITKRGQNVTFRCDPISEHNRLYWYRQTLGQGPEFLTYFQNEAQLEKSRLLSDRFSAERPKGSFSTLEIQRTEQGDSAMYLCASSQGQGSFQPQHFGDGTRLSIL.

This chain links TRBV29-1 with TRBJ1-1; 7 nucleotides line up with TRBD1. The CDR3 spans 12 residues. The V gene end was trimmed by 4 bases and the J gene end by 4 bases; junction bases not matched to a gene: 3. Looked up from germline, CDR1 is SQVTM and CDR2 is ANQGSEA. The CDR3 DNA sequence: TGCAGCGTTGTACAGGGGAGCACTGAAGCTTTCTTT. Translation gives CSVVQGSTEAFF.

The CDR3 sequence: CASSVVNTEAFF. CDR3 DNA: TGTGCCAGCTCAGTTGTGAACACTGAAGCTTTCTTT. The chain is built from TRBV19 and TRBJ1-1; D is ambiguous. V was cut by 9 bases and J by 0 bases, with 8 bases left in between. The CDR3 has 12 residues. Per germline, CDR1 LNHDA and CDR2 SQIVND (reference sequence). Drawing the rest from reference TRBV19 and TRBJ1-1, the complete variable domain is DGGITQSPKYLFRKEGQNVTLSCEQNLNHDAMYWYRQDPGQGLRLIYYSQIVNDFQKGDIAEGYSVSREKKESFPLTVTSAQKNPTAFYLCASSVVNTEAFFGQGTRLTVV.

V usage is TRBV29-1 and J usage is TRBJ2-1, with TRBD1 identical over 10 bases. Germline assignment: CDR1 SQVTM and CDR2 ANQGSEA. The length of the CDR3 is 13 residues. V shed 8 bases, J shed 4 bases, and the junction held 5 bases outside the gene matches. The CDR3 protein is CSTGQGNYNEQFF. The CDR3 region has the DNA TGCAGCACGGGACAGGGGAATTACAATGAGCAGTTCTTC.

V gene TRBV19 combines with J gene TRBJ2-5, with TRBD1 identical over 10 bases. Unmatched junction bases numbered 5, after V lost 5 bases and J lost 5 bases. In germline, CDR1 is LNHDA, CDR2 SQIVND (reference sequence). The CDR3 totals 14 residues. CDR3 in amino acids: CASSEWDRGETQYF. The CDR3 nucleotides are TGTGCCAGTAGTGAATGGGACAGGGGTGAGACCCAGTACTTC.

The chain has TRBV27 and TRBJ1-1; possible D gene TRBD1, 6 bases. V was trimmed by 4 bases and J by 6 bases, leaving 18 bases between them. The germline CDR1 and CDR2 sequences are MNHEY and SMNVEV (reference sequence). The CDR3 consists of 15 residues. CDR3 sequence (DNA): TGTGCCAGCAGTTCCGCTACAGGGTATAGCGCTGAAGCTTTCTTT. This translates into CASSSATGYSAEAFF.

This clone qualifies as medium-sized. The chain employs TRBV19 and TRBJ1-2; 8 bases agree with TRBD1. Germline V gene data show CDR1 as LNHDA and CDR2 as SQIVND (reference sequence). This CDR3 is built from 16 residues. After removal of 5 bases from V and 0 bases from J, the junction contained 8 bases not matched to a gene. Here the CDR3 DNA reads TGTGCCAGTAGTCAGGGGGCCCTCGGTACTAACTATGGCTACACCTTC. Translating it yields CASSQGALGTNYGYTF.

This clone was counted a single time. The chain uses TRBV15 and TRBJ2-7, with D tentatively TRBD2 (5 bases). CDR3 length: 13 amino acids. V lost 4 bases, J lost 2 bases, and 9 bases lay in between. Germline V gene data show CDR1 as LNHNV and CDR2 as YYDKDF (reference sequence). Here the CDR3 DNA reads TGTGCCACCAGCATCTCCGGGACCTACGAGCAGTACTTC. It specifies CATSISGTYEQYF.

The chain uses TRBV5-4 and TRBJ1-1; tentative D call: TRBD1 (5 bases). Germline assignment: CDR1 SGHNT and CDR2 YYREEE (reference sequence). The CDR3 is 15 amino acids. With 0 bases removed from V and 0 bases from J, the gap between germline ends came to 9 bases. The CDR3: CASSLGSGLNTEAFF. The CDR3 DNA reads TGTGCCAGCAGCTTGGGGTCAGGGCTGAACACTGAAGCTTTCTTT.

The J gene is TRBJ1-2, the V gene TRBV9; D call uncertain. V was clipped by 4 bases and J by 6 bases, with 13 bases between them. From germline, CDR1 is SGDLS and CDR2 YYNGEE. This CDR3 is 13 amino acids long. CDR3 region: CASSLRGIDGYTF. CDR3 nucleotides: TGTGCCAGCAGCCTCCGGGGTATAGATGGCTACACCTTC.

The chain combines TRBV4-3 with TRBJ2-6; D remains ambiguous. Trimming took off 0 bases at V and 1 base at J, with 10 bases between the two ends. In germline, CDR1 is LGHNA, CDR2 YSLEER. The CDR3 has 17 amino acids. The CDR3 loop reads CASSQEGETSGANVLTF. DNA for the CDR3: TGCGCCAGCAGCCAAGAAGGCGAGACTTCTGGGGCCAACGTCCTGACTTTC.

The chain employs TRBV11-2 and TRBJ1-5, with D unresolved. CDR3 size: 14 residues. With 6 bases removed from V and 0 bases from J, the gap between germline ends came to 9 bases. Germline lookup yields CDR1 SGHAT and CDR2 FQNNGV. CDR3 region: CASSPDNSNQPQHF. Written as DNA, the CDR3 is TGTGCCAGCAGTCCTGACAATAGCAATCAGCCCCAGCATTTT.

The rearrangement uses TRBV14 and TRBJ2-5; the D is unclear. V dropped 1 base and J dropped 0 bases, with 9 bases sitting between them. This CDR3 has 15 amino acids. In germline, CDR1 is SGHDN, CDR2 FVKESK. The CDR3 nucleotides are TGTGCCAGCAGCCAAGTGGACGCGTACCAAGAGACCCAGTACTTC. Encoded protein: CASSQVDAYQETQYF.

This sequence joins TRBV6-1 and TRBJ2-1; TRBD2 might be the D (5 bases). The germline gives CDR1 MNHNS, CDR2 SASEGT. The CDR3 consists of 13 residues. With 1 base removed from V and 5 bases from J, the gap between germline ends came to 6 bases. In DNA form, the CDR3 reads TGTGCCAGCAGTGAAGAGACTAACAATGAGCAGTTCTTC. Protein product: CASSEETNNEQFF.

CDR3 in amino acids: CASSPLLIDEAFF. CDR3 sequence (DNA): TGTGCCAGTAGTCCCTTACTGATAGATGAAGCTTTCTTT. The V and J genes are TRBV19 and TRBJ1-1; D gene uncertain. Germline CDR1 is LNHDA and CDR2 is SQIVND (reference sequence). The CDR3 has 13 amino acids. V shed 5 bases and J shed 7 bases, with 14 bases lying between them.

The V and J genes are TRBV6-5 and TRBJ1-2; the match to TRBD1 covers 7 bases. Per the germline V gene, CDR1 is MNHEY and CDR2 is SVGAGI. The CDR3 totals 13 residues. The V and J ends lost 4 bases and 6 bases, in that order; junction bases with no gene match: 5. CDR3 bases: TGTGCCAGCAGTTCCACAGGGGACGATGGCTACACCTTC. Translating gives CASSSTGDDGYTF.

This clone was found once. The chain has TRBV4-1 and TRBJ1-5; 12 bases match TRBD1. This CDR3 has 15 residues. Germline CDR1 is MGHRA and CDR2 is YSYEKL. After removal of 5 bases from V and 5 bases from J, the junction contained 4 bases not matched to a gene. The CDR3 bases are TGCGCCAGCAGCTCAGGGACAGGGGGCTATCAGCCCCAGCATTTT. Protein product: CASSSGTGGYQPQHF.

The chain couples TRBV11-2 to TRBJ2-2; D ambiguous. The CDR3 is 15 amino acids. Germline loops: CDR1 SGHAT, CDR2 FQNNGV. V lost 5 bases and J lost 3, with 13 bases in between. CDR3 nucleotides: TGTGCCAGCAGCCCAAGCTATGCAGACACCGGGGAGCTGTTTTTT. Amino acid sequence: CASSPSYADTGELFF.

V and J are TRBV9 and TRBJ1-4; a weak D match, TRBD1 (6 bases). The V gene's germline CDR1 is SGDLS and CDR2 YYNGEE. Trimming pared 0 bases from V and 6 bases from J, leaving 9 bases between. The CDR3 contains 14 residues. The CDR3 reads CASSVGGGDEKLFF. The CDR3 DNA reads TGTGCCAGCAGCGTAGGAGGGGGAGATGAAAAACTGTTTTTT.

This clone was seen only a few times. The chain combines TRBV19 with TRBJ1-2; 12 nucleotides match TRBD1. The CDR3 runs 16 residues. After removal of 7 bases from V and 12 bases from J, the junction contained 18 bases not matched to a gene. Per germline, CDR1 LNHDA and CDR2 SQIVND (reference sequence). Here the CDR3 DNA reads TGTGCCAGTACCTCGGGGGCTACCGGGACAGGGGGCATGAACACCTTC. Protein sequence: CASTSGATGTGGMNTF.

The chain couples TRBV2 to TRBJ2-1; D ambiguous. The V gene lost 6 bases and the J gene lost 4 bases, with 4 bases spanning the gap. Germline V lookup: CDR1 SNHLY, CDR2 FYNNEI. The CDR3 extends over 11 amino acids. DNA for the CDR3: TGTGCCAGCAGACTGTACAATGAGCAGTTCTTC. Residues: CASRLYNEQFF.

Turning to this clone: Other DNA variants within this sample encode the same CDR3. The CDR3 spells CASSIGGSPLHF. As DNA, the CDR3 is TGTGCCAGTAGTATAGGGGGGTCACCCCTCCACTTT. The V and J genes are TRBV19 and TRBJ1-6; D might be TRBD1 (5 bases). V dropped 1 base and J dropped 10 bases, with 5 bases sitting between them. The CDR3 runs 12 residues. Per germline, CDR1 LNHDA and CDR2 SQIVND (reference sequence).